One and the same sample provided the 2 T cell receptor beta chains below, sequenced in a study of blood T cell repertoires in COVID-19. Only in-frame clones appear in the TCRdb table, and some are missing; sequencing was by immunoSEQ multiplex PCR. The sample records roughly 260,000 clones, about 90% being singletons. Sequenced: peripheral blood. Source of these receptors: a woman in her twenties or thirties with COVID-19, enrolled during active disease.

The genes are TRBV25-1 and TRBJ1-2; 9 nucleotides match TRBD1. Germline V gene lookup returns CDR1 MGHDK and CDR2 SYGVNS. The CDR3 runs to 15 residues. V was pared by 4 bases and J by 3 bases, with 6 bases of the junction left unmatched. CDR3 sequence reads: CASSAGTGWDYGYTF. CDR3 nucleotide sequence: TGTGCCAGCAGTGCTGGGACAGGGTGGGACTATGGCTACACCTTC.

The rearrangement uses TRBV5-5 and TRBJ2-2, with TRBD2 matching over 7 bases. The CDR3 runs 17 residues. Germline CDR1 and CDR2: SGHKS and YYEKEE (reference sequence). The trim removed 2 bases at V and 2 bases at J, leaving 9 bases unmatched. Here the CDR3 reads CASSLQVTSLNTGELFF. In nucleotides, the CDR3 is TGTGCCAGCAGCTTACAAGTGACTAGCCTTAACACCGGGGAGCTGTTTTTT.